One T cell receptor beta chain is described in this entry. The germline CDR1 and CDR2 sequences are SGHRS and YFSETQ. The CDR3 is 14 residues long. V was clipped by 4 bases and J by 9 bases; unmatched bases: 7. Produced via immunoSEQ multiplex PCR; TCRdb's table is partial and in-frame only. The profile shows roughly 81,000 clones, approximately 85% of them singletons. These data are taken from a study of blood T cell repertoires in COVID-19. Study details: In each case, the material was cDNA or gDNA derived from T cells, B-cell-depleted T cells, or PBMCs.

The chain joins TRBV5-1 to TRBJ2-1; 10 bases are a match to TRBD2. This receptor was identified in an elderly woman with COVID-19, enrolled during active disease. The material sequenced was peripheral blood. The CDR3 region is CASSTLAGVGEQFF. CDR3 bases: TGCGCCAGCAGCACGCTAGCGGGAGTTGGTGAGCAGTTCTTC.